The present entry profiles one T cell receptor (beta chain) with its context. Its antigen is unknown. The entry originates in a study of siplizumab effects on memory and regulatory T cells. Per-sample assaying covered roughly 10^5 TCR templates. The assay was immunoSEQ multiplex PCR, and TCRdb's table has in-frame clones only and misses some. Of under 150,000 clones listed, roughly 94% are singletons. The CDR3 has 12 residues. Germline lookup yields CDR1 SGDLS and CDR2 YYNGEE. V was shortened by 5 bases and J by 4 bases, with 9 bases between the two germline ends. Overall study findings and caveats: It was never confirmed that proliferating Tregs from siplizumab cultures were suppressive.

The source is a human donor in good health. The rearrangement joins TRBV9 to TRBJ1-2; unclear D gene. Sequencing input: non-Treg CD4+ T cells sorted from blood. The CDR3 nucleotides are TGTGCCAGCAGAAGAACCGGCTATGGCTACACCTTC. Translation gives CASRRTGYGYTF.